The 22 T cell receptor beta chains given below trace back to one sample, sequenced in a study of molecular identifiers for immune sequencing clone quantification. TCRdb re-analysed the PCR reads in MiXCR, keeping a single row per CDR3 protein. The sample has 40,000 to 50,000 distinct CDR3 sequences; about 19% are singletons. What was sequenced was naive CD8+ T cells from blood, with Jurkat cell RNA spiked in. Specified subset: FACS-sorted CD8+CD4-CCR7+CD45RA+ naive T cells. The source of these receptors is a human donor in good health. Some libraries in this study had Jurkat cell RNA spiked in.

Worth noting for this clonotype: A much bigger clone sits one base away, suggesting this may be a read error. The CDR3 does not close with the conserved phenylalanine or tryptophan, likely indicating a read error. The J gene is TRBJ2-5, the V gene TRBV19, with 9 bases aligning to TRBD2. This CDR3 is built from 16 residues. Per germline, CDR1 LNHDA and CDR2 SQIVND (reference sequence). The trim removed 5 bases at V and 1 base at J, leaving 8 bases unmatched. In nucleotides, the CDR3 is TGTGCCAGTAGTTTCGGACTAGCGAGGTCCCAAGAGACCCAGTACCTC. Translating it yields CASSFGLARSQETQYL.

In this sample, this clonotype turned up many times. The rearrangement links TRBV7-9 to TRBJ2-3; 8 bases match TRBD2. Germline-derived CDR1 and CDR2 are SEHNR and FQNEAQ (reference sequence). V trimming: 6 bases; J trimming: 2 bases; junction bases outside the gene matches: 7. This CDR3 has 15 amino acids. This CDR3 is CASSHSGENTDTQYF. Here the CDR3 DNA reads TGTGCCAGCAGTCATAGCGGGGAGAACACAGATACGCAGTATTTT.

On this clonotype: At one end the junction does not follow the germline gene, possibly because of a read error. This rearrangement joins TRBV9 to TRBJ2-7; D unresolved. Germline loops: CDR1 SGDLS, CDR2 YYNGEE. The CDR3 sequence is 13 residues long. DNA of the CDR3: TGTGCCAGCAGCGGAAGTCCGGCCTACGAGCAGTGCTTC. Translating gives CASSGSPAYEQCF.

The table lists this clonotype with many counts. This rearrangement joins TRBV9 to TRBJ2-7, with unresolved D. In germline, CDR1 is SGDLS, CDR2 YYNGEE. There are 14 residues in the CDR3. V was trimmed by 4 bases and J by 5 bases, leaving 16 bases between them. CDR3 coding DNA: TGTGCCAGCAGCCCCACGTGGGGTGGGGACGAGCAGTACTTC. This codes for CASSPTWGGDEQYF.

This clonotype came up many times. The chain recombines TRBV4-1 with TRBJ2-7; TRBD1 might be the D (5 bases). Trimming stripped 0 bases from V and 4 bases from J, with 10 bases between. The germline V gene encodes CDR1 MGHRA and CDR2 YSYEKL. This CDR3 is 14 amino acids long. The CDR3 sequence: CASSQEFRQYEQYF. In nucleotides, the CDR3 is TGCGCCAGCAGCCAAGAGTTCCGACAGTACGAGCAGTACTTC.

Remarks on this clonotype: Since a much larger clone is just one base distant, this may be a read error. The chain joins TRBV7-6 to TRBJ2-7, with D possibly TRBD1 on 6 matching bases. The CDR3 extends over 14 amino acids. The germline CDR1 and CDR2 sequences are SGHVS and FNYEAQ. CDR3 nucleotides: TGTGCCAGCAGCCACCCGGGACAAGCCTACGAGCAGTGCTTC. Translation gives CASSHPGQAYEQCF.

At least ten counts were recorded for this clonotype. The chain employs TRBV28 and TRBJ2-2; a weak D match, TRBD1 (5 bases). The V gene lost 2 bases and the J gene lost 6 bases, with 13 bases spanning the gap. Germline V CDR1 and CDR2: MDHEN, SYDVKM. This CDR3 is 15 amino acids long. CDR3 in DNA: TGTGCCAGCAGTTTAGGGGTCCAGGGTCCCGGGGAGCTGTTTTTT. Translating it yields CASSLGVQGPGELFF.

This clonotype was recorded at least ten times. The chain has TRBV24-1 and TRBJ2-1; 12 nucleotides agree with TRBD2. Germline lookup yields CDR1 KGHDR and CDR2 SFDVKD. The CDR3 spans 16 residues. With 3 bases clipped from V and 6 bases from J, the junction kept 5 bases outside the gene matches. Written as DNA, the CDR3 is TGTGCCACCAGTGATCCGGGACTAGCGGGTGGCAATGAGCAGTTCTTC. It yields the protein CATSDPGLAGGNEQFF.

This clonotype came up many times. The chain joins TRBV2 to TRBJ2-3; D gene ambiguous. The length of the CDR3 is 12 residues. Trimming removed 3 bases at V and 6 bases at J, with 7 bases between. Germline values: CDR1 SNHLY, CDR2 FYNNEI. The DNA for the CDR3 is TGTGCCAGCAGTGACTTCATGGATACGCAGTATTTT. Its translation: CASSDFMDTQYF. Filled out from reference TRBV2 and TRBJ2-3, the complete variable domain reads EPEVTQTPSHQVTQMGQEVILRCVPISNHLYFYWYRQILGQKVEFLVSFYNNEISEKSEIFDDQFSVERPDGSNFTLKIRSTKLEDSAMYFCASSDFMDTQYFGPGTRLTVL.

Concerning this clonotype: This may be a read error: a much more frequent sequence differs by one nucleotide. The rearrangement joins TRBV5-6 to TRBJ2-7; D call uncertain. The CDR3 totals 16 residues. V lost 1 base, J lost 0 bases, and 14 bases lay in between. CDR1 is SGHDT and CDR2 is YYEEEE in the germline V gene. The CDR3 region has the DNA TGTGCCAGCAGCTTGCCCCGGGTCAGAAGCTCCTACGAGCAGTACTTC. Amino acids: CASSLPRVRSSYEQYF.

With regard to this clonotype: It may be a read error: a sequence one base away is much more abundant. The chain has TRBV28 and TRBJ2-2, with D maybe TRBD1 (6 bases). V gave up 7 bases and J gave up 1 base, with 13 bases separating them. The CDR3 extends over 15 amino acids. Germline V lookup: CDR1 MDHEN, CDR2 SYDVKM. The DNA of the CDR3 is TGTGCCAGCAAAATCGTCAGGGGGAACACCGGGGAGCTGTTTTTT. Protein: CASKIVRGNTGELFF.

This clonotype occurred many times. The rearrangement uses TRBV5-5 and TRBJ1-1; no clear D. Trimming took off 0 bases at V and 7 bases at J, with 10 bases between the two ends. Germline loops: CDR1 SGHKS, CDR2 YYEKEE (reference sequence). The CDR3 spans 13 residues. CDR3 amino acids: CASSLVGDVEAFF. CDR3 DNA: TGTGCCAGCAGCTTGGTCGGGGATGTTGAAGCTTTCTTT.

For this clonotype: This may be a read error: a much more frequent sequence differs by one nucleotide. This chain connects TRBV7-2 to TRBJ1-2; 9 bases align to TRBD1. J lost 6 bases, V lost 5 bases, and 13 bases had no gene match. CDR3 length: 16 amino acids. Germline-derived CDR1 and CDR2 are SGHTA and FQGNSA. The CDR3 is CASSLIAGTGSHGYTF. CDR3 sequence (DNA): TGTGCCAGCAGCCTCATAGCCGGGACAGGGTCCCATGGCTACACCTTC.

In this sample, this clonotype turned up once. The rearrangement links TRBV3-1 to TRBJ2-3; 8 nucleotides align to TRBD1. The V gene's germline CDR1 is LGHDT and CDR2 YNNKEL (reference sequence). J lost 5 bases, V lost 0 bases, and 7 bases had no gene match. This CDR3 is built from 16 residues. The CDR3 spells CASSQDRGQERDTQYF. DNA of the CDR3: TGTGCCAGCAGCCAAGACAGGGGGCAGGAGAGAGATACGCAGTATTTT.

This clonotype was counted many times. This chain links TRBV6-2 or TRBV6-3 with TRBJ1-5; 7 bases map to TRBD1. Trimming cost V 2 bases and J 1 base; bases outside gene matches: 2. The V gene's germline CDR1 is MNHEY and CDR2 SVGEGT. The CDR3 totals 15 residues. Here the CDR3 DNA reads TGTGCCAGCAGTTACAAGGGGGCCAGCAATCAGCCCCAGCATTTT. Residues: CASSYKGASNQPQHF.

This clonotype was counted ten times or more. This chain uses TRBV11-2 with TRBJ2-3; no clear D. The CDR3 loop spans 15 amino acids. V lost 1 base, J lost 3 bases, and 11 bases lay in between. Looked up from germline, CDR1 is SGHAT and CDR2 is FQNNGV. The CDR3 region is CASSLAPRPTDTQYF. In DNA form, the CDR3 reads TGTGCCAGCAGCTTAGCCCCAAGGCCTACAGATACGCAGTATTTT. Complete variable domain (other parts from reference TRBV11-2 and TRBJ2-3): EAGVAQSPRYKIIEKRQSVAFWCNPISGHATLYWYQQILGQGPKLLIQFQNNGVVDDSQLPKDRFSAERLKGVDSTLKIQPAKLEDSAVYLCASSLAPRPTDTQYFGPGTRLTVL.

Concerning this clonotype: Compared with germline, one end of the junction differs, possibly owing to a read error. The rearrangement links TRBV5-5 to TRBJ2-3; D gene uncertain. CDR3 size: 16 residues. CDR1 and CDR2 from the germline V gene are SGHKS and YYEKEE (reference sequence). The CDR3 loop reads CASSLEPQTSTDTQYF. The CDR3 coding sequence is TGCGCCAGCAGCTTGGAGCCGCAGACTAGCACAGATACGCAGTATTTT.

This clonotype was counted only a few times. A much more abundant neighbour one base away suggests this may be a read error. This sequence joins TRBV7-2 and TRBJ2-3; 8 nucleotides match TRBD2. The CDR3 covers 16 residues. Germline V gene sequence: CDR1 SGHTA, CDR2 FQGNSA. This CDR3 reads CACSLGLGLGVDTQYF. The CDR3 DNA is TGTGCCTGCAGCTTAGGGTTGGGACTAGGAGTAGATACGCAGTATTTT.

In this sample, this clonotype turned up many times. The rearrangement joins TRBV7-8 to TRBJ2-3; TRBD1 might be the D (5 bases). Germline loops: CDR1 SGHVS, CDR2 FQNEAQ. This CDR3 contains 14 residues. Trimming stripped 5 bases from V and 7 bases from J, with 16 bases between. CDR3 DNA sequence: TGTGCCAGCAGCCCAAACAGGAATCCATATACGCAGTATTTT. It encodes CASSPNRNPYTQYF.

By its share, this clonotype is medium-sized. V and J are TRBV29-1 and TRBJ2-7, with 7 positions matching TRBD1. With V trimmed by 4 bases and J by 3 bases, 3 bases remained unmatched. This CDR3 is 12 amino acids long. The germline CDR1 and CDR2 sequences are SQVTM and ANQGSEA. The CDR3 loop is CSVATGYYEQYF. Written as DNA, the CDR3 is TGCAGCGTTGCGACAGGGTACTACGAGCAGTACTTC.

This clonotype was counted ten times or more. The chain links TRBV19 to TRBJ1-1; the D gene is possibly TRBD1 (5 bases). This CDR3 has 13 residues. Germline V gene lookup returns CDR1 LNHDA and CDR2 SQIVND (reference sequence). V lost 3 bases and J 8 bases, leaving 13 bases between the germline ends. CDR3 sequence: CASSIGGTLEAFF. CDR3 sequence (DNA): TGTGCCAGTAGTATCGGGGGTACTTTAGAAGCTTTCTTT.

In DNA form, the CDR3 reads TGCGCCAGCAGCCAAGATTCAGGGGGTAATGAGCAGTTCTTC. It specifies CASSQDSGGNEQFF. This rearrangement joins TRBV4-3 to TRBJ2-1; the match to TRBD1 covers 7 bases. The CDR3 is 14 amino acids. The germline V gene has CDR1 LGHNA and CDR2 YSLEER. The V and J ends lost 0 bases and 7 bases, in that order; junction bases with no gene match: 3.